What follows are 30 T cell receptor beta chains derived from one specimen sequenced in a study of blood T cell repertoires in COVID-19. Using immunoSEQ multiplex PCR, the repertoire was profiled, and TCRdb retains in-frame clones only, with some absent. This table has about 250,000 clones, over 65% appearing once. Input material: peripheral blood. Receptors originate from a woman aged 80 or over with acute or convalescent COVID-19.

This clone has a single count. The chain recombines TRBV6-6 with TRBJ2-2; 8 bases are a match to TRBD1. CDR1 is MNHNY, CDR2 SVGAGI, per germline (reference sequence). The CDR3 has 16 residues. The ends lost 3 bases at V and 4 bases at J; junction bases unmatched: 7. CDR3 loop: CASSYLGQGGTGELFF. CDR3 bases: TGTGCCAGCAGTTATCTCGGACAGGGAGGCACCGGGGAGCTGTTTTTT.

The J gene is TRBJ2-7, the V gene TRBV5-5; 14 bases map to TRBD2. J was trimmed by 4 bases and V by 3 bases; bases with no gene match: 3. This CDR3 is 15 amino acids long. Germline V gene data show CDR1 as SGHKS and CDR2 as YYEKEE (reference sequence). The CDR3 DNA is TGTGCCAGCAGCTCCGGGACTAGCGGGAGTTACGAGCAGTACTTC. It yields the protein CASSSGTSGSYEQYF. The full variable domain, completed using reference TRBV5-5 and TRBJ2-7, is DAGVTQSPTHLIKTRGQQVTLRCSPISGHKSVSWYQQVLGQGPQFIFQYYEKEERGRGNFPDRFSARQFPNYSSELNVNALLLGDSALYLCASSSGTSGSYEQYFGPGTRLTVT.

This chain connects TRBV4-1 to TRBJ2-1, with D maybe TRBD2 (5 bases). V lost 1 base and J lost 5, with 21 bases in between. The CDR3 sequence is 18 residues long. CDR1 MGHRA and CDR2 YSYEKL come from the germline V gene. CDR3 nucleotides: TGCGCCAGCAGCCAAGCCCACCTCGGGATAAATAGGGACAATGAGCAGTTCTTC. Translation: CASSQAHLGINRDNEQFF.

This clone was detected only a few times. The chain joins TRBV5-1 to TRBJ2-1, with 14 bases aligning to TRBD2. This CDR3 is 16 amino acids long. The ends lost 4 bases at V and 6 bases at J; junction bases unmatched: 6. CDR1 is SGHRS, CDR2 YFSETQ, per germline. The CDR3 DNA is TGCGCCAGCAGCAAACCGGGACTAGCGGGAGTCAATGAGCAGTTCTTC. It codes for CASSKPGLAGVNEQFF.

This chain joins TRBV20-1 and TRBJ2-1; 11 bases match TRBD2. CDR1 is DFQATT, CDR2 SNEGSKA, per germline (reference sequence). This CDR3 is built from 16 residues. With 3 bases clipped from V and 7 bases from J, the junction kept 11 bases outside the gene matches. CDR3 DNA sequence: TGCAGTGCTAGTAGCCCTTTAGCGGGAGGGCCGAATGAGCAGTTCTTC. Translating gives CSASSPLAGGPNEQFF.

The rearrangement joins TRBV3-1 (or the pseudogene TRBV3-2) to TRBJ1-3; D is undetermined. V gave up 4 bases and J gave up 0 bases, with 4 bases separating them. The length of the CDR3 is 13 residues. The germline CDR1 and CDR2 sequences are LGHDT and YNNKEL (reference sequence). CDR3 coding DNA: TGTGCCAGCAGCCTCCACTCTGGAAACACCATATATTTT. The encoded protein is CASSLHSGNTIYF.

Concerning this clone itself: Other DNA sequences of this sample code for an identical CDR3. J is TRBJ2-5 and V is TRBV6-5; TRBD2 aligns across 11 bases. V trimming: 0 bases; J trimming: 2 bases; junction bases outside the gene matches: 2. CDR1 and CDR2 from the germline V gene are MNHEY and SVGAGI. CDR3 size: 16 residues. The CDR3, as DNA: TGTGCCAGCAGTTACTCGGCTAGCGGGGGGCAAGAGACCCAGTACTTC. It codes for CASSYSASGGQETQYF.

The chain joins TRBV19 to TRBJ2-3, with 10 nucleotides matching TRBD2. Germline V CDR1 and CDR2: LNHDA, SQIVND (reference sequence). After removal of 5 bases from V and 4 bases from J, the junction contained 9 bases not matched to a gene. The CDR3 is made up of 16 amino acids. CDR3 coding DNA: TGTGCCAGTAGTGAGTCAGCGGGAGGGCCCGCAGATACGCAGTATTTT. As protein: CASSESAGGPADTQYF.

This clone has only a few counts. The CDR3 loop reads CASSVGGTSGSEQYF. For the CDR3, the DNA is TGTGCCAGCAGCGTAGGTGGGACTAGCGGGAGCGAGCAGTACTTC. The rearrangement joins TRBV9 to TRBJ2-7, with 14 bases lining up with TRBD2. V was clipped by 0 bases and J by 6 bases; unmatched bases: 2. This CDR3 region has 15 residues. The germline V gene encodes CDR1 SGDLS and CDR2 YYNGEE.

The chain carries TRBV18 and TRBJ2-7, with 9 bases matching TRBD1. Germline V gene data show CDR1 as KGHSH and CDR2 as LQKENI. This CDR3 has 16 residues. V shed 0 bases, J shed 6 bases, and the junction held 9 bases outside the gene matches. This CDR3 is CASSPPGFGQGLEQYF. CDR3 nucleotides: TGTGCCAGCTCACCACCAGGTTTTGGACAGGGGCTCGAGCAGTACTTC.

The V call is TRBV6-5, the J call TRBJ2-7; the match to TRBD1 covers 9 bases. The J segment lost 4 bases and the V segment lost 6 bases, leaving 7 bases of the junction unmatched. CDR1 is MNHEY, CDR2 SVGAGI, per germline. The CDR3 is made up of 14 amino acids. CDR3 DNA: TGTGCCAGCAGCCAGGGACAGGGAGGGTACGAGCAGTACTTC. It codes for CASSQGQGGYEQYF.

This rearrangement joins TRBV3-1 (or the pseudogene TRBV3-2) to TRBJ1-1; 7 bases map to TRBD1. The germline V gene encodes CDR1 LGHDT and CDR2 YNNKEL (reference sequence). This CDR3 spans 12 amino acids. V was clipped by 1 base and J by 11 bases; unmatched bases: 4. CDR3 DNA: TGTGCCAGCAGCCAAGCCACAGGGGACGCTTTCTTT. Its protein product is CASSQATGDAFF.

This chain links TRBV6-2 or TRBV6-3 with TRBJ1-2; 9 nucleotides line up with TRBD1. Germline CDR1 and CDR2: MNHEY and SVGEGT. The CDR3 consists of 16 residues. V shed 0 bases, J shed 4 bases, and the junction held 6 bases outside the gene matches. CDR3 residues: CASSYSTGTGSYGYTF. The CDR3 bases are TGTGCCAGCAGTTACTCTACCGGGACAGGGTCCTATGGCTACACCTTC.

This chain connects TRBV19 to TRBJ1-1, with no clear D. V lost 5 bases and J 5 bases, leaving 15 bases between the germline ends. The CDR3 is 14 amino acids. Germline V gene data show CDR1 as LNHDA and CDR2 as SQIVND (reference sequence). For the CDR3, the DNA is TGTGCCAGTAGTCCAAGGAGGGATGGGACTGAAGCTTTCTTT. It is translated as CASSPRRDGTEAFF.

The V and J genes are TRBV7-9 and TRBJ1-4; TRBD1 matches 9 bases. Germline V gives CDR1 SEHNR, CDR2 FQNEAQ (reference sequence). CDR3 length: 15 residues. V shed 4 bases, J shed 5 bases, and the junction held 5 bases outside the gene matches. In nucleotides, the CDR3 is TGTGCCAGCAGCTCGACAGGGACAGGGAATGAAAAACTGTTTTTT. Translation gives CASSSTGTGNEKLFF.

V and J are TRBV6-5 and TRBJ1-3; maybe TRBD1 (6 bases). Germline lookup yields CDR1 MNHEY and CDR2 SVGAGI. V was trimmed by 2 bases and J by 4 bases, leaving 12 bases between them. The CDR3 sequence is 15 residues long. Written as DNA, the CDR3 is TGTGCCAGCAGTTACGGGTCAGGGGTAGGAAACACCATATATTTT. It yields the protein CASSYGSGVGNTIYF.

V gene TRBV2 combines with J gene TRBJ1-6, with D tentatively TRBD1 (5 bases). Per the germline V gene, CDR1 is SNHLY and CDR2 is FYNNEI. V was cut by 7 bases and J by 10 bases, with 14 bases left in between. The CDR3 totals 13 residues. The CDR3 DNA sequence: TGTGCCAGCATGGCAGTAGGGGAATCACCCCTCCACTTT. Translated, it gives CASMAVGESPLHF.

V and J are TRBV2 and TRBJ1-2; possible D gene TRBD1, 5 bases. The CDR3 contains 14 residues. CDR1 SNHLY and CDR2 FYNNEI come from the germline V gene. V lost 3 bases to trimming and J lost 4 bases, with 12 bases between them. The CDR3 reads CASSEAAGIYGYTF. The CDR3 region has the DNA TGTGCCAGCAGTGAGGCGGCAGGGATCTATGGCTACACCTTC. The variable domain in full, completed from reference TRBV2 and TRBJ1-2, reads EPEVTQTPSHQVTQMGQEVILRCVPISNHLYFYWYRQILGQKVEFLVSFYNNEISEKSEIFDDQFSVERPDGSNFTLKIRSTKLEDSAMYFCASSEAAGIYGYTFGSGTRLTVV.

The chain has TRBV28 and TRBJ2-7; TRBD1 might be the D (5 bases). The ends were cut back, 5 bases at V and 4 bases at J, with 12 bases in the middle. CDR1 is MDHEN, CDR2 SYDVKM, per germline. This CDR3 comprises 13 residues. CDR3 sequence: CASSLDIYYEQYF. CDR3 nucleotides: TGTGCCAGCAGTCTGGACATCTATTACGAGCAGTACTTC.

The V gene is TRBV16, the J gene TRBJ1-5; tentatively, D is TRBD1 (6 bases). Trimming took off 6 bases at V and 6 bases at J, with 15 bases between the two ends. Looked up from germline, CDR1 is KGHSY and CDR2 is FQNENV. The CDR3 spans 14 residues. The CDR3 DNA is TGTGCCAGCAGACCCTTACAGGGTACTCAGCCCCAGCATTTT. Amino acids: CASRPLQGTQPQHF.

This clone was recorded only once. The rearrangement uses TRBV5-1 and TRBJ1-1; 8 nucleotides line up with TRBD1. The CDR3 sequence is 14 residues long. The germline V gene encodes CDR1 SGHRS and CDR2 YFSETQ. V lost 6 bases and J lost 5; bases outside the gene matches: 9. The CDR3 DNA sequence: TGCGCCAGCACCTCCCAGGGGGCTGGAACTGAAGCTTTCTTT. It codes for CASTSQGAGTEAFF.

The rearrangement uses TRBV5-8 and TRBJ2-2; TRBD2 matches 11 bases. J gave up 2 bases and V 7 bases, and 10 bases lay outside the gene matches. Germline lookup yields CDR1 SGHTS and CDR2 YDEGEE. The length of the CDR3 is 17 residues. CDR3 coding DNA: TGTGCCAGCTCCACCTTAGCGGGGGGGCGAAACACCGGGGAGCTGTTTTTT. It specifies CASSTLAGGRNTGELFF.

This chain links TRBV6-6 with TRBJ2-1, with TRBD2 identical over 7 bases. The germline gives CDR1 MNHNY, CDR2 SVGAGI (reference sequence). This CDR3 contains 16 residues. J lost 9 bases, V lost 2 bases, and 13 bases had no gene match. The CDR3: CASSYGLGGGGGEQFF. The CDR3 coding sequence is TGTGCCAGCAGTTACGGGCTGGGCGGGGGTGGAGGTGAGCAGTTCTTC.

The J gene is TRBJ2-5, the V gene TRBV27; tentative D call: TRBD2 (5 bases). CDR3 length: 15 amino acids. Germline CDR1 reads MNHEY; CDR2 reads SMNVEV (reference sequence). V lost 3 bases and J 5 bases, leaving 16 bases between the germline ends. The CDR3 is CASSFWWERRETQYF. For the CDR3, the DNA is TGTGCCAGCAGTTTTTGGTGGGAGAGGAGGGAGACCCAGTACTTC.

V is TRBV4-1 and J is TRBJ2-5, with D maybe TRBD1 (5 bases). CDR3 length equals 17 residues. V dropped 1 base and J dropped 2 bases, with 17 bases sitting between them. CDR1 is MGHRA and CDR2 is YSYEKL in the germline V gene. The CDR3 bases are TGCGCCAGCAGCCAAGTGGCGGCAGGGCGTGCTCAAGAGACCCAGTACTTC. Its protein product is CASSQVAAGRAQETQYF.

The rearrangement uses TRBV3-1 (or the pseudogene TRBV3-2) and TRBJ2-2, with D tentatively TRBD2 (6 bases). The CDR3 has 13 residues. Deletions cut 5 bases from V and 6 bases from J, with 10 bases between. The germline gives CDR1 LGHDT, CDR2 YNNKEL (reference sequence). Here the CDR3 reads CASSSREPGELFF. The CDR3 nucleotides read TGTGCCAGCAGCTCACGGGAGCCCGGGGAGCTGTTTTTT.

The genes are TRBV9 and TRBJ2-1, with 8 bases fitting TRBD2. Germline values: CDR1 SGDLS, CDR2 YYNGEE. This CDR3 spans 17 amino acids. J was trimmed by 10 bases and V by 4 bases; bases with no gene match: 19. CDR3 sequence (DNA): TGTGCCAGCAGCTCGCCCGGCGGGGCGGGAGGAGGGAACGAGCAGTTCTTC. Protein sequence: CASSSPGGAGGGNEQFF.

In nucleotides, the CDR3 is TGTGCCAGCAGGACCCCAGGGGGCACCGGGGAGCTGTTTTTT. Residues: CASRTPGGTGELFF. This sequence joins TRBV6-6 and TRBJ2-2; 7 bases align to TRBD1. This CDR3 comprises 14 residues. CDR1 is MNHNY and CDR2 is SVGAGI in the germline V gene (reference sequence). Germline trimming cut 6 bases from V and 4 bases from J; bases unmatched to any gene: 5.

The chain carries TRBV18 and TRBJ1-2; the match to TRBD1 covers 10 bases. After removal of 10 bases from V and 4 bases from J, the junction contained 9 bases not matched to a gene. The CDR3 totals 14 residues. Germline CDR1 and CDR2: KGHSH and LQKENI. The CDR3: CATLPGQGTYGYTF. The CDR3 DNA follows: TGTGCCACCCTCCCGGGACAGGGGACCTATGGCTACACCTTC.

In DNA, the CDR3 is TGTGCCAGCAGCCTACTGACGGGGGATACGCAGTATTTT. Protein product: CASSLLTGDTQYF. The chain has TRBV3-1 (or the pseudogene TRBV3-2) and TRBJ2-3; TRBD2 is a possible D gene (5 bases). V shed 4 bases and J shed 6 bases, with 11 bases lying between them. CDR1 and CDR2 from the germline V gene are LGHDT and YNNKEL (reference sequence). The CDR3 runs to 13 residues.